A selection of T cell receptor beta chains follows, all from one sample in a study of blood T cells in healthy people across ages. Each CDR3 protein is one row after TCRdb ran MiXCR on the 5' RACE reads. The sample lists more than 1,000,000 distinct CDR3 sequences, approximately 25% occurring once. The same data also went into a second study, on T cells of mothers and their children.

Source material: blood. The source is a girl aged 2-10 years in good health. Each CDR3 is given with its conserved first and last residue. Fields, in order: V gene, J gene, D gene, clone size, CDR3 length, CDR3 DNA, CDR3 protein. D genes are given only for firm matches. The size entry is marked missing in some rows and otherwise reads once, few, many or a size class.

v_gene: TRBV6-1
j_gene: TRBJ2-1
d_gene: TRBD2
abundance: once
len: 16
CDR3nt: TGTGCCAGCAGCCGGGCTAGCGGGAGGGCCTACAATGAGCAGTTCTTC
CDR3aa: CASSRASGRAYNEQFF

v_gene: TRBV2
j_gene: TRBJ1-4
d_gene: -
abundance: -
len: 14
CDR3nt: TGTGCCAGCAGTGGGGTCAGGAGGAATGAAAAACTGTTTTTT
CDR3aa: CASSGVRRNEKLFF

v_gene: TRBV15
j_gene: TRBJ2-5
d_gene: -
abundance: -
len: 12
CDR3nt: TGTGCCACCAGCAGGGGGCCGGAGACCCAGTACTTC
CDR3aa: CATSRGPETQYF

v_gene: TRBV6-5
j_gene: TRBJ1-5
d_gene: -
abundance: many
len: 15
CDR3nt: TGTGCCAGCTCTAGAGGAATCGAGGTCAATCAGCCCCAGCATTTT
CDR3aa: CASSRGIEVNQPQHF

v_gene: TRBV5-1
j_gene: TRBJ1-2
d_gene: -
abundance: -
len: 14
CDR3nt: TGCGCCAGCAGCTTGGAAGCAGGGCTTATTGGCTACACCTTC
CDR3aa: CASSLEAGLIGYTF

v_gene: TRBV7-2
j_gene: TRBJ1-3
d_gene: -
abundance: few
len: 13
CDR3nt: TGTGCCAGCAGCTTAGATCTTGGAAACACCATATATTTT
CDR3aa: CASSLDLGNTIYF

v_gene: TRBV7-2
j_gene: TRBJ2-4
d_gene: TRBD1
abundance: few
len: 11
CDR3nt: TGTGCCAGCGGACAGGGTTTCCACAGGTTCTTC
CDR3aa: CASGQGFHRFF

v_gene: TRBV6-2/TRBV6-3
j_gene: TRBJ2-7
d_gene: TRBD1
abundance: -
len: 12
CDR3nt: TGTGCCAGCAGCCCCAACGACAGGGACGAATACTTC
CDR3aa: CASSPNDRDEYF

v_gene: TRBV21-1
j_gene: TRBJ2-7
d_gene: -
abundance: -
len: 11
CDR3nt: TGTGCCAGCTTCACCTACTACGAGCAGTACTTC
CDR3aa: CASFTYYEQYF

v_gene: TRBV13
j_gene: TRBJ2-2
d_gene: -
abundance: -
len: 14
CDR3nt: TGTGCCAGCAGCCAGAGGGGGACCACCGGGGAGCTGTTTTTT
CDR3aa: CASSQRGTTGELFF

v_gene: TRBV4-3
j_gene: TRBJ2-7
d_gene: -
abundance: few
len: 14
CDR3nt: TGCGCCAGCAGCCAAGATTGGCAGGTCTACGAGCAGTACTTC
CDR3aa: CASSQDWQVYEQYF

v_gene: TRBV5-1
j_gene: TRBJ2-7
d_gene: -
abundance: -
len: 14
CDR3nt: TGCGCCAGCAGCTTTAATGAACCGGATTACGAGCAGTACTTC
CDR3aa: CASSFNEPDYEQYF

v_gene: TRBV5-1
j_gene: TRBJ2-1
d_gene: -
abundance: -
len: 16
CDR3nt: TGCGCCAGCAGCCGCCTCCCGGGGCGCTCCTACAATGAGCAGTTCTTC
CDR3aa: CASSRLPGRSYNEQFF

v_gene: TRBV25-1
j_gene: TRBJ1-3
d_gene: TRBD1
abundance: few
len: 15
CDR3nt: TGTGCCAGCAGGGGCTGGGACAGGAGGGGAAACACCATATATTTT
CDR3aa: CASRGWDRRGNTIYF

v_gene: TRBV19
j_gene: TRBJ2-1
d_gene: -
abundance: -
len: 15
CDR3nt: TGTGCCAGTAGTATATCTAACGGGGCGGGGAATGAGCAGTTCTTC
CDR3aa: CASSISNGAGNEQFF

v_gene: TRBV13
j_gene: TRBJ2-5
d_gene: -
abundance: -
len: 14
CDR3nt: TGTGCCAGCAGCACCTATTCCGTCCAAGAGACCCAGTACTTC
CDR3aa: CASSTYSVQETQYF

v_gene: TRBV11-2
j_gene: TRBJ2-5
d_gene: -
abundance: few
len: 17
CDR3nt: TGTGCCAGCAGCCAGGGGGGGTCAGGACTCCCCTCGGAGACCCAGTACTTC
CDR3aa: CASSQGGSGLPSETQYF

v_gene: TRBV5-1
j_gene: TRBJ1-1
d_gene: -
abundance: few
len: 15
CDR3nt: TGCGCCAGCAGCCCGGGTTTAGGGGACGGCACTGAAGCTTTCTTT
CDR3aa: CASSPGLGDGTEAFF

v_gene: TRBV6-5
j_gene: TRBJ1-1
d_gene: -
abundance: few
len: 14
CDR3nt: TGTGCCAGCAGTTACGAAACAGGGCACACTGAAGCTTTCTTT
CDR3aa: CASSYETGHTEAFF

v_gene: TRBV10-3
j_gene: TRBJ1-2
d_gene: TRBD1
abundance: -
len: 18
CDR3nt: TGTGCCATCAGCGCCGGGACAGGGGCCTCGCGTCCTAACTATGGCTACACCTTC
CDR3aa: CAISAGTGASRPNYGYTF

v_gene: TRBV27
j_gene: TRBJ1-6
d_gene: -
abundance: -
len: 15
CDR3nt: TGTGCCAGCAGTTATGACCGGGACGGTAATTCACCCCTCCACTTT
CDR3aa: CASSYDRDGNSPLHF

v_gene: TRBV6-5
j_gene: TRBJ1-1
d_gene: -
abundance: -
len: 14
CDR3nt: TGTGCCAGCAGTACATCCCGGGGTCCCACTGAAGCTTTCTTT
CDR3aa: CASSTSRGPTEAFF

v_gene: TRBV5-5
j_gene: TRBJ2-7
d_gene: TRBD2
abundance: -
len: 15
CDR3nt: TGTGCCAGCAGCTCCTCAGCGGGGAAGACCTACGAGCAGTACTTC
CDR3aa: CASSSSAGKTYEQYF

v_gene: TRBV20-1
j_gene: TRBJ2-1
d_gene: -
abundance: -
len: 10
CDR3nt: TGCAGTGCTAGGGCTGGGGAGCAGTTCTTC
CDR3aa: CSARAGEQFF